A selection of T cell receptor beta chains follows, all from one sample in a study of radiotherapy plus CTLA-4 blockade in lung cancer. Clones were read by immunoSEQ multiplex PCR, and TCRdb kept only the in-frame ones, dropping some. Of roughly 25,000 clones in the sample, about three quarters were seen once. The sequenced sample was peripheral blood, obtained from a patient treated with radiotherapy plus ipilimumab. The source is a human donor with non-small cell lung cancer who had stable disease on radiotherapy plus ipilimumab. Each CDR3 is given with its conserved first and last residue. The order of the fields is J gene, clone size, CDR3 length, V gene, D gene, CDR3 protein, CDR3 DNA. D genes are given only for firm matches. Only some rows state a clone size, as once, few, many or a class for expanded clones.

TRBJ2-7 | . | 17 | TRBV21-1 | . | CASSKHQLRRISYEQYF | TGTGCCAGCAGCAAACACCAACTGCGGCGGATCTCCTACGAGCAGTACTTC
TRBJ2-3 | . | 15 | TRBV2 | . | CASREIGRSSDTQYF | TGTGCCAGCAGGGAAATCGGACGTTCCTCAGATACGCAGTATTTT
TRBJ2-5 | . | 12 | TRBV28 | . | CASSPPGETQYF | TGTGCCAGCAGTCCGCCAGGGGAGACCCAGTACTTC
TRBJ2-7 | . | 12 | TRBV11-3 | . | CASSFSGTEQYF | TGTGCCAGCAGCTTTTCCGGGACCGAGCAGTACTTC
TRBJ2-4 | . | 15 | TRBV10-3 | TRBD2 | CAISAASGTKNIQYF | TGTGCCATCAGTGCGGCTAGCGGGACCAAAAACATTCAGTACTTC
TRBJ2-5 | . | 13 | TRBV29-1 | TRBD1 | CSGKTGGTETQYF | TGCAGCGGGAAGACAGGGGGTACGGAGACCCAGTACTTC
TRBJ2-1 | . | 16 | TRBV14 | TRBD2 | CASSQERGSLDNEQFF | TGTGCCAGCAGCCAAGAGCGCGGGAGTCTCGACAATGAGCAGTTCTTC
TRBJ2-1 | . | 12 | TRBV11-3 | . | CASSLVSNEQFF | TGTGCCAGCAGCTTAGTCTCGAATGAGCAGTTCTTC
TRBJ2-2 | few | 16 | TRBV7-8 | . | CASSLVGRPNTGELFF | TGTGCCAGCAGCTTAGTGGGCAGACCGAACACCGGGGAGCTGTTTTTT
TRBJ2-7 | . | 17 | TRBV4-1 | TRBD1 | CASSHIKGTESLYEQYF | TGCGCCAGCAGCCACATAAAAGGGACAGAAAGCCTTTACGAGCAGTACTTC
TRBJ2-7 | . | 15 | TRBV6-5 | . | CASSYSNTGFYEQYF | TGTGCCAGCAGTTACTCGAACACAGGGTTCTACGAGCAGTACTTC
TRBJ1-2 | . | 13 | TRBV19 | . | CASSPPRSYGYTF | TGTGCCAGTAGTCCCCCCAGGAGCTATGGCTACACCTTC
TRBJ2-3 | . | 11 | TRBV14 | . | CASSQADTQYF | TGTGCCAGCAGCCAAGCAGATACGCAGTATTTT
TRBJ2-2 | . | 17 | TRBV11-2 | TRBD2 | CASSFPSSGSRTGELFF | TGTGCCAGCAGCTTCCCTAGCAGCGGGAGCAGGACCGGGGAGCTGTTTTTT
TRBJ2-7 | . | 17 | TRBV7-8 | TRBD2 | CASSLEGASGRAYEQYF | TGTGCCAGCAGCTTAGAGGGCGCTAGCGGGAGGGCCTACGAGCAGTACTTC
TRBJ2-5 | . | 16 | TRBV5-1 | TRBD2 | CASSFPNRTSQETQYF | TGCGCCAGCAGCTTCCCAAATAGGACTAGTCAGGAGACCCAGTACTTC
TRBJ1-1 | few | 15 | TRBV10-2 | TRBD1 | CASIEGALRNTEAFF | TGCGCCAGCATCGAGGGGGCTCTCCGGAACACTGAAGCTTTCTTT
TRBJ2-5 | . | 15 | TRBV2 | . | CASSPLGGTQETQYF | TGTGCCAGCAGTCCCCTGGGCGGAACTCAAGAGACCCAGTACTTC
TRBJ2-3 | . | 15 | TRBV5-1 | . | CASSLSGTQADTQYF | TGCGCCAGCAGCTTGTCCGGGACACAAGCAGATACGCAGTATTTT
TRBJ2-2 | . | 15 | TRBV5-1 | . | CASLSAAGNTGELFF | TGCGCCAGCCTGAGTGCGGCAGGAAACACCGGGGAGCTGTTTTTT
TRBJ2-5 | once | 14 | TRBV7-9 | . | CASSEQAGKETQYF | TGTGCCAGCAGCGAACAGGCGGGGAAGGAGACCCAGTACTTC
TRBJ2-5 | . | 15 | TRBV10-3 | TRBD1 | CAIRGDRGVRETQYF | TGTGCCATCAGGGGTGACAGGGGAGTAAGGGAGACCCAGTACTTC
TRBJ2-2 | . | 15 | TRBV11-3 | TRBD1 | CASSLGMTGSGELFF | TGTGCCAGCAGCTTAGGGATGACAGGGTCCGGGGAGCTGTTTTTT
TRBJ2-3 | . | 16 | TRBV9 | TRBD2 | CASSVAASGMTDTQYF | TGTGCCAGCAGCGTAGCGGCTAGCGGGATGACAGATACGCAGTATTTT
TRBJ2-2 | . | 16 | TRBV4-2 | TRBD1 | CASSQAGTGEAGELFF | TGTGCCAGCAGCCAGGCCGGGACAGGGGAGGCCGGGGAGCTGTTTTTT
TRBJ2-2 | once | 13 | TRBV5-1 | . | CASSVGDTGELFF | TGCGCCAGCAGTGTCGGGGACACCGGGGAGCTGTTTTTT
TRBJ2-7 | . | 13 | TRBV11-1 | . | CASSLNQGYEQYF | TGTGCCAGCAGCTTAAATCAGGGCTACGAGCAGTACTTC
TRBJ1-3 | . | 19 | TRBV7-6 | . | CASSLARSPSRDSGNTIYF | TGTGCCAGCAGCTTAGCGAGGAGTCCGTCCCGGGACTCTGGAAACACCATATATTTT
TRBJ2-3 | . | 17 | TRBV9 | TRBD2 | CASSPTRGLAGGDTQYF | TGTGCCAGCAGCCCGACGAGGGGACTAGCGGGAGGGGATACGCAGTATTTT
TRBJ2-7 | . | 10 | TRBV6-1 | . | CASNHYEQYF | TGTGCCAGCAATCACTACGAGCAGTACTTC
TRBJ2-1 | few | 15 | TRBV11-2 | TRBD1 | CASSLQGQGTYEQFF | TGTGCCAGCAGCTTACAAGGACAGGGTACGTATGAGCAGTTCTTC
TRBJ2-5 | . | 14 | TRBV11-3 | TRBD1 | CASSTRQGQETQYF | TGTGCCAGCAGCACCAGACAGGGGCAAGAGACCCAGTACTTC
TRBJ1-2 | . | 13 | TRBV2 | . | CASSAAGTYGYTF | TGTGCCAGCAGTGCGGCTGGGACCTATGGCTACACCTTC
TRBJ1-5 | . | 14 | TRBV4-3 | . | CASSQDNRNQPQHF | TGCGCCAGCAGCCAAGATAACAGGAACCAGCCCCAGCATTTT
TRBJ2-3 | few | 14 | TRBV19 | TRBD2 | CASSREGGPSTQYF | TGTGCCAGTAGTAGGGAGGGAGGCCCGTCGACGCAGTATTTT
TRBJ1-2 | . | 14 | TRBV2 | . | CASSPPVGIYGYTF | TGTGCCAGCAGTCCCCCGGTCGGGATATATGGCTACACCTTC
TRBJ2-1 | . | 16 | TRBV7-3 | TRBD2 | CASSLQSGSAINEQFF | TGTGCCAGCAGCTTACAGAGCGGGAGCGCGATAAATGAGCAGTTCTTC
TRBJ1-3 | . | 16 | TRBV6-9 | . | CASSYSGQNSGNTIYF | TGTGCCAGCAGTTATTCCGGACAAAACTCTGGAAACACCATATATTTT
TRBJ2-3 | . | 17 | TRBV5-1 | TRBD2 | CASKPSTSGSISDTQYF | TGCGCCAGCAAACCCTCTACTAGCGGGAGCATCTCAGATACGCAGTATTTT
TRBJ1-1 | . | 14 | TRBV7-9 | . | CASSLGGVNTEAFF | TGTGCCAGCAGCTTAGGGGGAGTGAACACTGAAGCTTTCTTT
TRBJ1-2 | few | 15 | TRBV4-2 | . | CASSQGQTLPYGYTF | TGTGCCAGCAGCCAGGGCCAGACTCTCCCCTATGGCTACACCTTC
TRBJ2-7 | few | 15 | TRBV4-2 | TRBD2 | CASSQGLAESHEQYF | TGTGCCAGCAGCCAGGGACTAGCGGAGTCCCACGAGCAGTACTTC
TRBJ2-1 | . | 16 | TRBV5-6 | . | CASSLRRDSAGDEQFF | TGTGCCAGCAGCTTGAGAAGGGACTCAGCAGGCGATGAGCAGTTCTTC
TRBJ1-2 | . | 13 | TRBV28 | . | CASSLVTEGGYTF | TGTGCCAGCAGTTTAGTTACAGAGGGGGGCTACACCTTC
TRBJ2-7 | . | 14 | TRBV18 | TRBD1 | CASSPGQKNYEQYF | TGTGCCAGCTCACCGGGACAGAAAAACTACGAGCAGTACTTC
TRBJ2-3 | . | 14 | TRBV11-3 | . | CASSLGLGSDTQYF | TGTGCCAGCAGCTTAGGTCTAGGGTCAGATACGCAGTATTTT
TRBJ2-1 | . | 15 | TRBV7-3 | TRBD2 | CASSLAGRTYNEQFF | TGTGCCAGCAGTTTAGCGGGTCGCACCTACAATGAGCAGTTCTTC
TRBJ1-3 | . | 14 | TRBV27 | . | CASSLTDSGNTIYF | TGTGCCAGCAGTTTGACAGACTCTGGAAACACCATATATTTT
TRBJ2-1 | . | 15 | TRBV11-2 | TRBD1 | CASSLEWDSHNEQFF | TGTGCCAGCAGCTTAGAGTGGGACAGCCACAATGAGCAGTTCTTC
TRBJ2-1 | few | 19 | TRBV7-2 | . | CASSLRLAERGEIYNEQFF | TGTGCCAGCAGCCTCCGATTAGCGGAGCGAGGGGAGATATACAATGAGCAGTTCTTC
TRBJ2-7 | . | 15 | TRBV18 | TRBD2 | CASSGLAGGSYEQYF | TGTGCCAGCTCCGGACTAGCGGGGGGCTCCTACGAGCAGTACTTC
TRBJ2-7 | . | 9 | TRBV7-9 | . | CAFNYEQYF | TGTGCTTTCAACTACGAGCAGTACTTC
TRBJ2-5 | . | 13 | TRBV6-1 | . | CASIRTNQETQYF | TGTGCCAGCATCAGGACAAACCAAGAGACCCAGTACTTC
TRBJ2-7 | few | 15 | TRBV5-1 | TRBD2 | CASSLAGGRTYEQYF | TGCGCCAGCAGCTTGGCCGGGGGGAGGACCTACGAGCAGTACTTC
TRBJ1-1 | once | 15 | TRBV7-2 | . | CASTPQEGIGTEAFF | TGTGCCAGCACCCCGCAAGAGGGAATTGGAACTGAAGCTTTCTTT
TRBJ2-7 | few | 14 | TRBV4-3 | . | CASSPGTSSYEQYF | TGCGCCAGCAGCCCCGGGACTTCAAGCTACGAGCAGTACTTC
TRBJ2-3 | . | 14 | TRBV6-1 | TRBD2 | CASSGLAGADTQYF | TGTGCCAGCAGTGGACTAGCGGGAGCAGATACGCAGTATTTT